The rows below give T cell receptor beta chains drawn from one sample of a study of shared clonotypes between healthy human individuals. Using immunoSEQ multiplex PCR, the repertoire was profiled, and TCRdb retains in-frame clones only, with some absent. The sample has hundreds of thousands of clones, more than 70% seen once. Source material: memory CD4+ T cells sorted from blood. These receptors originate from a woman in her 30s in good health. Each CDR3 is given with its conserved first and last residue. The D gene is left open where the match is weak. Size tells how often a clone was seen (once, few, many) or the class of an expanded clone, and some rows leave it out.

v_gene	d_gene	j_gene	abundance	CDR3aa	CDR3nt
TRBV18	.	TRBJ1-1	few	CASSPSVNTEAFF	TGTGCCAGCTCACCATCGGTTAACACTGAAGCTTTCTTT
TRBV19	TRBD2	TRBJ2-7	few	CASSPGTSGLLSYEQYF	TGTGCCAGTAGTCCCGGGACTAGCGGGCTCCTCTCCTACGAGCAGTACTTC
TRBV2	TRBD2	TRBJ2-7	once	CASSRLAVAYEQYF	TGTGCCAGCAGCCGACTAGCGGTGGCCTACGAGCAGTACTTC
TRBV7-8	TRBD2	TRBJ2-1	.	CASSSRAGGRSTEQFF	TGTGCCAGCAGCTCCCGGGCGGGCGGGAGGTCGACTGAGCAGTTCTTC
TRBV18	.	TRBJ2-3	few	CASSPRTTADTQYF	TGTGCCAGCTCACCACGCACCACGGCAGATACGCAGTATTTT
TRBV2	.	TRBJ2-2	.	CASRGTGELFF	TGTGCCAGCAGGGGTACCGGGGAGCTGTTTTTT
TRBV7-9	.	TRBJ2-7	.	CASSSTDRPGYEQYF	TGTGCCAGCAGCTCCACCGACAGGCCGGGGTACGAGCAGTACTTC
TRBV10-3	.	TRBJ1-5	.	CAISLGDNQPQHF	TGTGCCATCAGTCTGGGGGACAATCAGCCCCAGCATTTT
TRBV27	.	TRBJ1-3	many	CASSKGSFGNTIYF	TGTGCCAGCAGTAAAGGGAGTTTTGGAAACACCATATATTTT
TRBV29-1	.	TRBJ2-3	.	CSVEGRGGRTDTQYF	TGCAGCGTTGAAGGCCGGGGAGGTCGCACAGATACGCAGTATTTT
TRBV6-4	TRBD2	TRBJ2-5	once	CASRRGTSGIKVEETQYF	TGTGCCAGCAGGCGAGGGACTAGCGGGATAAAGGTGGAAGAGACCCAGTACTTC
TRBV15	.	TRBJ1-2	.	CATSRKRAQPNYGYTF	TGTGCCACCAGCAGAAAAAGGGCACAGCCTAACTATGGCTACACCTTC
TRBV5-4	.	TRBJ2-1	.	CASSLVAYNNEQFF	TGTGCCAGCAGCTTGGTAGCGTATAACAATGAGCAGTTCTTC
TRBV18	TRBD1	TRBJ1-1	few	CASSWSGGADTEAFF	TGTGCCAGCTCATGGTCAGGGGGGGCGGACACTGAAGCTTTCTTT
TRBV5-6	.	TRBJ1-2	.	CASSLTHGYTF	TGTGCCAGCAGCCTTACCCATGGCTACACCTTC
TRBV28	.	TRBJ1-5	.	CASSLFGGANQPQHF	TGTGCCAGCAGTTTATTTGGTGGAGCCAATCAGCCCCAGCATTTT
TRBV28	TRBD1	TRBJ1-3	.	CASSRGQWGNTIYF	TGTGCCAGCAGCCGGGGACAGTGGGGAAACACCATATATTTT
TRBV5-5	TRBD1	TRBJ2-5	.	CASSLVQGIEETQYF	TGTGCCAGCAGCTTGGTACAGGGGATTGAAGAGACCCAGTACTTC
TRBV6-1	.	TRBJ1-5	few	CASSRSTLPNQPQHF	TGTGCCAGCAGCCGCTCGACCCTTCCCAATCAGCCCCAGCATTTT
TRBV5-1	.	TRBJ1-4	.	CASSLNAGRAATNEKLFF	TGCGCCAGCAGCTTGAATGCTGGGAGGGCGGCAACTAATGAAAAACTGTTTTTT
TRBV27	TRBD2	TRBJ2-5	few	CASSLWGRGVRETQYF	TGTGCCAGCAGTTTATGGGGGAGGGGTGTTCGGGAGACCCAGTACTTC
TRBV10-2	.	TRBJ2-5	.	CASSETGNQETQYF	TGCGCCAGCAGTGAGACGGGTAACCAAGAGACCCAGTACTTC
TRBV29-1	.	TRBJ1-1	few	CSVGSGLNTEAFF	TGCAGCGTTGGTAGCGGTCTGAACACTGAAGCTTTCTTT
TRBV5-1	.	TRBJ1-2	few	CASSRGENYGYTF	TGCGCCAGCAGCAGAGGGGAGAACTATGGCTACACCTTC
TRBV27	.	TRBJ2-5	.	CASSRAQRTETQYF	TGTGCCAGCAGTCGTGCCCAAAGGACGGAGACCCAGTACTTC
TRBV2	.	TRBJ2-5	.	CASRAMEGMETQYF	TGTGCCAGCAGGGCGATGGAAGGGATGGAGACCCAGTACTTC
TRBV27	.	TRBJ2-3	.	CASSAPVRGTDTQYF	TGTGCCAGCAGTGCTCCAGTTAGGGGCACAGATACGCAGTATTTT
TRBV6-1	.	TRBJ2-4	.	CASSTSTGSDIQYF	.
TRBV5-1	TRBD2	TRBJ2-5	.	CASTTSGRAGETQYF	TGCGCCAGCACTACTAGCGGGAGGGCCGGGGAGACCCAGTACTTC
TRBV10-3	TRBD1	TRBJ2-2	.	CAIRTGTGTGELFF	TGTGCCATCAGGACAGGGACAGGCACCGGGGAGCTGTTTTTT
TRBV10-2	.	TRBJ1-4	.	CASREPSGTNEKLFF	TGCGCCAGCAGGGAACCCTCGGGAACTAATGAAAAACTGTTTTTT
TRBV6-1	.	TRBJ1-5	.	CASSEVYLSNQPQHF	TGTGCCAGCAGTGAAGTGTATCTGAGCAATCAGCCCCAGCATTTT
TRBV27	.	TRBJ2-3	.	CASSSLGLDRDTQYF	TGTGCCAGCAGTTCCCTAGGACTAGACAGGGATACGCAGTATTTT
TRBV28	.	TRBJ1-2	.	CASSPYRESTYGYTF	TGTGCCAGCAGCCCGTACAGGGAGTCAACCTATGGCTACACCTTC